This entry lists 7 T cell receptor beta chains sequenced from one sample in a study of CD8+CD57+ T cells in acquired aplastic anemia. Template material for TCR beta VDJ and CDR3 profiling consisted of genomic DNA. A single record per CDR3 protein comes from TCRdb applying MiXCR to the reads. There are around 150,000 distinct CDR3 sequences in the sample; 45% to 55% occur only once, and approximately 3% lies in the top ten. Patients sequenced had flow cytometry evidence of CD8+CD57+ cell expansion. The sequenced sample was sorted CD4+, CD8+, or CD8+CD57+ T cells (not recorded which) from PBMCs. The receptors shown here come from a human donor with aplastic anemia.

J is TRBJ1-1 and V is TRBV20-1; TRBD1 matches 7 bases. CDR1 DFQATT and CDR2 SNEGSKA come from the germline V gene (reference sequence). The length of the CDR3 is 13 residues. The V gene end was trimmed by 6 bases and the J gene end by 2 bases; junction bases not matched to a gene: 6. CDR3 coding DNA: TGCAGTGCATGCGAGGGGGCAAACACTGAAGCTTTCTTT. Translation gives CSACEGANTEAFF.

The chain carries TRBV2 and TRBJ1-2; D is unclear. The CDR3 is 15 residues long. Germline values: CDR1 SNHLY, CDR2 FYNNEI. V shed 4 bases and J shed 7 bases, with 19 bases lying between them. Here the CDR3 reads CASSGMTASPGGYTF. The CDR3 DNA sequence: TGTGCCAGCAGTGGCATGACGGCCTCACCGGGTGGCTACACCTTC. Full variable domain (remainder filled in from reference TRBV2 and TRBJ1-2): EPEVTQTPSHQVTQMGQEVILRCVPISNHLYFYWYRQILGQKVEFLVSFYNNEISEKSEIFDDQFSVERPDGSNFTLKIRSTKLEDSAMYFCASSGMTASPGGYTFGSGTRLTVV.

This clonotype was picked up a small number of times. V and J are TRBV5-1 and TRBJ2-2; 8 bases map to TRBD1. CDR1 is SGHRS, CDR2 YFSETQ, per germline. V gave up 2 bases and J gave up 3 bases; unmatched junction bases: 6. The CDR3 is 16 amino acids. The CDR3 bases are TGCGCCAGCAGCTTATTGGAACAGGGGGACACCGGGGAGCTGTTTTTT. This encodes CASSLLEQGDTGELFF.

This clonotype was detected ten times or more. This chain uses TRBV2 with TRBJ2-1; no clear D gene. Trimming took off 7 bases at V and 6 bases at J, with 16 bases between the two ends. The CDR3 totals 14 residues. Germline CDR1 is SNHLY and CDR2 is FYNNEI. CDR3 residues: CASTKGVVGNEQFF. The CDR3 coding sequence is TGTGCCAGCACCAAGGGCGTGGTGGGCAATGAGCAGTTCTTC.

This clonotype was counted only a few times. Sequence at one end of the junction differs from germline and may be a read error. This sequence joins TRBV10-1 and TRBJ1-1; no clear D gene. The CDR3 totals 13 residues. Germline CDR1 reads WNHNN; CDR2 reads SYGVQD (reference sequence). The chain's CDR3 is CASSPRRNTEAFF. CDR3 coding DNA: TGTGCCAGCAGTCCAAGACGGAACACTGAAGCTTTCTTT.

This clonotype was seen ten or more times. V is TRBV6-5 and J is TRBJ2-5; a weak D match, TRBD1 (5 bases). CDR3 length: 12 amino acids. V dropped 6 bases and J dropped 1 base, with 6 bases sitting between them. Germline assignment: CDR1 MNHEY and CDR2 SVGAGI. Here the CDR3 reads CASRQAQETQYF. The CDR3 region has the DNA TGTGCCAGCAGACAGGCCCAAGAGACCCAGTACTTC.

This rearrangement joins TRBV7-9 to TRBJ2-7; D is uncertain. Germline V gene data show CDR1 as SEHNR and CDR2 as FQNEAQ (reference sequence). Deletions cut 5 bases from V and 0 bases from J, with 14 bases between. The CDR3 sequence is 15 residues long. The DNA of the CDR3 is TGTGCCAGCAGCCCGGTAATCGGACGCTCCTACGAGCAGTACTTC. Protein sequence: CASSPVIGRSYEQYF.